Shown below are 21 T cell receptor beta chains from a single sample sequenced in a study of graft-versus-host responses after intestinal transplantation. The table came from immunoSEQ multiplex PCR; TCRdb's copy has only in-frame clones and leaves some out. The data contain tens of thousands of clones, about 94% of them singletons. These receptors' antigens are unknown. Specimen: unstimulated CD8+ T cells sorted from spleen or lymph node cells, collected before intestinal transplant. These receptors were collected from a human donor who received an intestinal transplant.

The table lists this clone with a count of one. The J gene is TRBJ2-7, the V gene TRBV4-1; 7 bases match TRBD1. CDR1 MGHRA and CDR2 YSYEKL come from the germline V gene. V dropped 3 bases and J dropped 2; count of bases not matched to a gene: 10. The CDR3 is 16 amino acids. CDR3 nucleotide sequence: TGCGCCAGCAGCCAGGTAATTGAGGGGACAGCCTACGAGCAGTACTTC. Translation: CASSQVIEGTAYEQYF.

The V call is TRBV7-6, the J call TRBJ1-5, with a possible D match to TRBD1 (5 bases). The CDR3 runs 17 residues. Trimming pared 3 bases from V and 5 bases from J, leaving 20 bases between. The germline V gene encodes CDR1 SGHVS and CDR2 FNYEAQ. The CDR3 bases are TGTGCCAGCAGCTTCATCCCGGGGGGAGTTGGGGATCAGCCCCAGCATTTT. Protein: CASSFIPGGVGDQPQHF.

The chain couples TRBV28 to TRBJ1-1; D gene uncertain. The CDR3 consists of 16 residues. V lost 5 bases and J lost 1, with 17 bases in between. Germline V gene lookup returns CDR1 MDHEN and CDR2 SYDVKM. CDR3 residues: CASSPDGVRENTEAFF. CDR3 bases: TGTGCCAGCAGTCCTGACGGGGTCCGGGAGAACACTGAAGCTTTCTTT. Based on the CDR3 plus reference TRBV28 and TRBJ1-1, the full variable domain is DVKVTQSSRYLVKRTGEKVFLECVQDMDHENMFWYRQDPGLGLRLIYFSYDVKMKEKGDIPEGYSVSREKKERFSLILESASTNQTSMYLCASSPDGVRENTEAFFGQGTRLTVV.

This CDR3 reads CASSFPGQGANYGYTF. CDR3 DNA sequence: TGTGCCAGCAGCTTCCCGGGACAGGGGGCAAACTATGGCTACACCTTC. V and J are TRBV7-9 and TRBJ1-2; 12 bases agree with TRBD1. From germline, CDR1 is SEHNR and CDR2 FQNEAQ (reference sequence). The CDR3 length is 16 residues. V was pared by 3 bases and J by 2 bases, with 4 bases of the junction left unmatched.

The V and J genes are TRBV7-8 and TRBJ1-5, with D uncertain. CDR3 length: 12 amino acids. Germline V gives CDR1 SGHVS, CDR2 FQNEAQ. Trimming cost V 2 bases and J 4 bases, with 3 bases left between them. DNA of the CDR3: TGTGCCAGCAGCTTATGGAATCAGCCCCAGCATTTT. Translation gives CASSLWNQPQHF.

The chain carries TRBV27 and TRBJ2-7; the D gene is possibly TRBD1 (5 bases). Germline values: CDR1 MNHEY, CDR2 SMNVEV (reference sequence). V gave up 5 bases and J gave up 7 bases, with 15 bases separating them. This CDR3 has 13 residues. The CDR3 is CASSLGPSGEQYF. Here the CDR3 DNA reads TGTGCCAGCAGTCTTGGACCCTCAGGGGAGCAGTACTTC.

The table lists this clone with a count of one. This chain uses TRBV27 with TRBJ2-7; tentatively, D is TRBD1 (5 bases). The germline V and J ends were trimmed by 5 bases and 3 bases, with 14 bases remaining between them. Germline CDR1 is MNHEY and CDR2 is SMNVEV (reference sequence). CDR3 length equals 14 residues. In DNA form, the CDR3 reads TGTGCCAGCAGTCCCAGGGCCCTGCTCTACGAGCAGTACTTC. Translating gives CASSPRALLYEQYF.

CDR3 region: CASSLSGTGGGEETQYF. Here the CDR3 DNA reads TGTGCCAGCAGTTTAAGTGGGACAGGGGGCGGAGAGGAGACCCAGTACTTC. The chain is built from TRBV27 and TRBJ2-5; TRBD1 matches at 12 bases. J lost 5 bases, V lost 2 bases, and 9 bases had no gene match. CDR3 length: 17 amino acids. Looked up from germline, CDR1 is MNHEY and CDR2 is SMNVEV (reference sequence).

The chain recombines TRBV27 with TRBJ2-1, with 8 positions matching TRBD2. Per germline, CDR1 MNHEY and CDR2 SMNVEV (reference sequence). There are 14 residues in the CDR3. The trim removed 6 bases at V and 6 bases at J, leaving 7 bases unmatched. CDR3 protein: CASSLSGSGNEQFF. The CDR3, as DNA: TGTGCCAGCAGCCTCAGCGGGAGCGGCAATGAGCAGTTCTTC.

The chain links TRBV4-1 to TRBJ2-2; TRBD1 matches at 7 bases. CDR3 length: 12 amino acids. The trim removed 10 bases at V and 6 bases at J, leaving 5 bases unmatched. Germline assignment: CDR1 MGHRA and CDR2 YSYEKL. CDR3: CAISTGPGELFF. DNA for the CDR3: TGCGCCATCTCGACAGGGCCCGGGGAGCTGTTTTTT.

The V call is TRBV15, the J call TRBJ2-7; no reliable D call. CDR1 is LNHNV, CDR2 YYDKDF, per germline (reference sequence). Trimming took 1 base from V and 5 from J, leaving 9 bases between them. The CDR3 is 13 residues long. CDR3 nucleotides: TGTGCCACCAGCAGAGGGCGGTCGGACGAGCAGTACTTC. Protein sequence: CATSRGRSDEQYF.

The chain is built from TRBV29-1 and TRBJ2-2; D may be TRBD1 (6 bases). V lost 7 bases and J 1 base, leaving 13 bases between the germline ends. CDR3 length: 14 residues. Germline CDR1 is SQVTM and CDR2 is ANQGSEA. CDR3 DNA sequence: TGCAGCGGGGCCGGGACAAAGAACACCGGGGAGCTGTTTTTT. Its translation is CSGAGTKNTGELFF.

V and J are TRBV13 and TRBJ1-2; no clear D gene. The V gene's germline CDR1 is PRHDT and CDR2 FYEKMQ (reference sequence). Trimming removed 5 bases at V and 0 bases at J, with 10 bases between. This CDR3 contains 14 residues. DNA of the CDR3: TGTGCCAGCAGCATATCGGGATCTAACTATGGCTACACCTTC. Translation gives CASSISGSNYGYTF.

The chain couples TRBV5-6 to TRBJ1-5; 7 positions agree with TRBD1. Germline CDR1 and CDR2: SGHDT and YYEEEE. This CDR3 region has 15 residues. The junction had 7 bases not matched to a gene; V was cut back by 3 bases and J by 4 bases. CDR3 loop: CASSWGTELNQPQHF. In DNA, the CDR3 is TGTGCCAGCAGCTGGGGGACAGAGCTAAATCAGCCCCAGCATTTT.

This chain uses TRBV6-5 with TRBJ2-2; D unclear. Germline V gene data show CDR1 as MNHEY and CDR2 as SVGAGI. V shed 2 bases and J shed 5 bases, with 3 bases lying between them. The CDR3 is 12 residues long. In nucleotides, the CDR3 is TGTGCCAGCAGTTACGCGACCGGGGAGCTGTTTTTT. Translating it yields CASSYATGELFF.

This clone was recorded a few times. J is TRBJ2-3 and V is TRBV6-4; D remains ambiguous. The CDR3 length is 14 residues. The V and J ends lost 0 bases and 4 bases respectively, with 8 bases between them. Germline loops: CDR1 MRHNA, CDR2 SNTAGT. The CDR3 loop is CASSDSLGSDTQYF. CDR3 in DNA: TGTGCCAGCAGTGACTCTCTGGGCTCAGATACGCAGTATTTT.

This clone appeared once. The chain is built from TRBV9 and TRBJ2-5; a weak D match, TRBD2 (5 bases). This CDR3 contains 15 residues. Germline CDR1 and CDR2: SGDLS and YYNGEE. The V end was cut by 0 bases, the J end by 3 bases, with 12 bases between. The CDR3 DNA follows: TGTGCCAGCAGCGTAGCGGGTAGCGACAAAGAGACCCAGTACTTC. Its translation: CASSVAGSDKETQYF.

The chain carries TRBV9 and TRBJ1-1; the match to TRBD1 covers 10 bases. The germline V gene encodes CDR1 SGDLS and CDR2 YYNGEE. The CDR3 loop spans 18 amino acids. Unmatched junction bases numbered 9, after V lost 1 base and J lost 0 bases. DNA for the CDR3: TGTGCCAGCAGCGTATGGCCGGGACAGGGGAACATGAACACTGAAGCTTTCTTT. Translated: CASSVWPGQGNMNTEAFF.

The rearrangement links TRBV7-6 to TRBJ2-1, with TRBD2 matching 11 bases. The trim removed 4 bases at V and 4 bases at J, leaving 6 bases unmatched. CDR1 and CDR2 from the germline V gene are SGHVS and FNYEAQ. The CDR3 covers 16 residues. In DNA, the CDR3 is TGTGCCAGCAGCTACCTGACTAGCGGGGCTTACAATGAGCAGTTCTTC. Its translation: CASSYLTSGAYNEQFF. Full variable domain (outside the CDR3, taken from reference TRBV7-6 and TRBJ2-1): GAGVSQSPRYKVTKRGQDVALRCDPISGHVSLYWYRQALGQGPEFLTYFNYEAQQDKSGLPNDRFSAERPEGSISTLTIQRTEQRDSAMYRCASSYLTSGAYNEQFFGPGTRLTVL.

In DNA form, the CDR3 reads TGTGCCAGCAGTTGGTCAGGGACGTCACCCCTCCACTTT. This translates into CASSWSGTSPLHF. The genes are TRBV28 and TRBJ1-6; D possibly corresponds to TRBD1 (5 bases). CDR3 length: 13 residues. Germline CDR1 is MDHEN and CDR2 is SYDVKM. The ends were cut back, 4 bases at V and 10 bases at J, with 11 bases in the middle.

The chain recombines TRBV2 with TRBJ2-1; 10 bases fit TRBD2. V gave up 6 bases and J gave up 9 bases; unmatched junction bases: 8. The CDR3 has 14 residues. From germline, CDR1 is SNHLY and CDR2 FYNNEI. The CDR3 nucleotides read TGTGCCAGCAGGGGACTAGCGCATGATAGTGAGCAGTTCTTC. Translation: CASRGLAHDSEQFF. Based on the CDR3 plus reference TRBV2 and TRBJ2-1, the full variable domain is EPEVTQTPSHQVTQMGQEVILRCVPISNHLYFYWYRQILGQKVEFLVSFYNNEISEKSEIFDDQFSVERPDGSNFTLKIRSTKLEDSAMYFCASRGLAHDSEQFFGPGTRLTVL.